This entry describes one T cell receptor beta chain. What it binds is not known. PCR amplification relied on 60 Vbeta primers (plus 13 Jbeta primers). How the authors handled the data: Unique TCR beta chains numbered around 80 million in a later analysis, with around 11 million shared. Some clones are missing from TCRdb's copy, which holds only in-frame ones; the method was immunoSEQ multiplex PCR. V, J and clone size are taken as reported in that table, and D and trimming were inferred from the DNA itself. The sample lists 140,000 to 150,000 clones, around 78% seen once, with 2% to 2.5% in the top ten. The data originate from a study of cytomegalovirus exposure and HLA in healthy donors. Study in general: Approximately 85 million unique TCRs from HLA-typed donors were held in an early data release. Study findings and constraints: The study flagged some 170 TCR beta chains as cytomegalovirus-associated. Clonal expansion was found to be greater in HLA-associated TCR beta chains than in equally common others in a later analysis.

The CDR3 is 16 residues long. Germline-derived CDR1 and CDR2 are LGHNA and YSLEER. Trimming left V 3 bases short and J 3 bases short, with 17 bases between. The V gene is TRBV4-3, the J gene TRBJ1-1; D possibly corresponds to TRBD1 (5 bases). The TCR was taken from a woman aged 18-30 years in good health and CMV-seropositive. Sequencing was performed on PBMCs. The CDR3 loop is CASSQAAGGTHTEAFF. CDR3 DNA sequence: TGCGCCAGCAGCCAGGCCGCGGGAGGGACGCACACTGAAGCTTTCTTT.